This T cell receptor beta chain was sequenced during a study of early T cells in non-severe SARS-CoV-2 infection. About the study: Investigators sequenced bulk RNA drawn from unsorted whole blood, and chains remained unpaired.

Study-level points and caveats: Anti-spike CD8 specificities were favored by VDJdb matching, whose results missed private and CD4 specificities.

About this clonotype: What it binds is not known.

Unique molecular identifiers (one per individual cDNA molecule) were attached. One entry per CDR3 protein results from TCRdb running MiXCR on the 5' RACE reads. The sample yields around 68,000 distinct CDR3 sequences, 5.9% seen once. The starting material was whole blood, obtained at baseline. The sequence came from an adult who was a healthcare worker with PCR-confirmed SARS-CoV-2 infection or an uninfected control (not recorded which).

The CDR3, as DNA: TGTGCCAGTGCGCCGGGACAGACCTACGAGCAGTACTTC. The encoded protein is CASAPGQTYEQYF. The rearrangement joins TRBV28 to TRBJ2-7; 7 positions match TRBD1. The J segment lost 2 bases and the V segment lost 9 bases, leaving 7 bases of the junction unmatched. The germline gives CDR1 MDHEN, CDR2 SYDVKM. The CDR3 has 13 amino acids.